What follows are 28 T cell receptor beta chains derived from one specimen sequenced in a study of blood T cell repertoires in COVID-19. Sequencing used immunoSEQ multiplex PCR; TCRdb keeps in-frame clones, though not all of them. The sample holds about 66,000 clones, 80% seen once. The sample taken for sequencing was peripheral blood. These receptors all stem from a human donor in a cohort sampled during active COVID-19.

The chain carries TRBV4-3 and TRBJ2-7; TRBD1 matches at 9 bases. Germline values: CDR1 LGHNA, CDR2 YSLEER. This CDR3 spans 15 amino acids. V gave up 0 bases and J gave up 3 bases; unmatched junction bases: 3. The CDR3 is CASSQDGTGIYEQYF. In nucleotides, the CDR3 is TGCGCCAGCAGCCAAGATGGGACAGGGATCTACGAGCAGTACTTC.

The V gene is TRBV7-9, the J gene TRBJ1-4, with 10 nucleotides matching TRBD1. V shed 4 bases, J shed 6 bases, and the junction held 2 bases outside the gene matches. This CDR3 region has 14 residues. CDR1 is SEHNR and CDR2 is FQNEAQ in the germline V gene (reference sequence). The CDR3 loop is CASSSDRGDEKLFF. The CDR3 coding sequence is TGTGCCAGCAGCTCGGACAGGGGGGATGAAAAACTGTTTTTT.

CDR3 in amino acids: CASSAGHGTEQYF. In DNA, the CDR3 is TGTGCCAGCAGCGCGGGACATGGCACCGAGCAGTACTTC. The V call is TRBV9, the J call TRBJ2-7, with D possibly being TRBD1 (6 bases). In germline, CDR1 is SGDLS, CDR2 YYNGEE. Trimming pared 3 bases from V and 6 bases from J, leaving 13 bases between. The CDR3 extends over 13 amino acids. Full variable domain (outside the CDR3, taken from reference TRBV9 and TRBJ2-7): DSGVTQTPKHLITATGQRVTLRCSPRSGDLSVYWYQQSLDQGLQFLIQYYNGEERAKGNILERFSAQQFPDLHSELNLSSLELGDSALYFCASSAGHGTEQYFGPGTRLTVT.

This clone was recorded only once. The chain links TRBV18 to TRBJ1-3; 7 bases match TRBD1. The germline CDR1 and CDR2 sequences are KGHSH and LQKENI. The CDR3 is 16 residues long. V lost 1 base and J lost 0; bases outside the gene matches: 3. The CDR3 DNA follows: TGTGCCAGCTCACCACAGGGACAGAACTCTGGAAACACCATATATTTT. This gives the protein CASSPQGQNSGNTIYF.

The chain carries TRBV27 and TRBJ1-5, with D possibly being TRBD1 (5 bases). The CDR3 extends over 15 amino acids. In germline, CDR1 is MNHEY, CDR2 SMNVEV (reference sequence). V lost 7 bases, J lost 1 base, and 14 bases lay in between. CDR3: CASTRSGASNQPQHF. The CDR3 bases are TGTGCCAGCACCAGAAGCGGGGCAAGCAATCAGCCCCAGCATTTT.

CDR3 sequence (DNA): TGTGCCAGCAGCGGAGGAAGCTCTGGAAACACCATATATTTT. It translates to CASSGGSSGNTIYF. The chain carries TRBV9 and TRBJ1-3, with D uncertain. Between the trimmed V and J ends, which lost 3 bases and 0 bases, there was a span of 7 bases. This CDR3 is built from 14 residues. Germline loops: CDR1 SGDLS, CDR2 YYNGEE.

This chain links TRBV6-6 with TRBJ2-3; the D is unclear. The CDR3 is made up of 13 amino acids. Per germline, CDR1 MNHNY and CDR2 SVGAGI (reference sequence). V lost 4 bases and J 0 bases, leaving 5 bases between the germline ends. The CDR3 is CASSWASTDTQYF. The DNA for the CDR3 is TGTGCCAGCAGTTGGGCTAGCACAGATACGCAGTATTTT.

The chain couples TRBV29-1 to TRBJ2-7, with TRBD1 matching 9 bases. Per the germline V gene, CDR1 is SQVTM and CDR2 is ANQGSEA. The CDR3 length is 13 residues. J gave up 5 bases and V 4 bases, and 6 bases lay outside the gene matches. The CDR3 DNA reads TGCAGCGTTGTCGGGACAGGGTTTGACGAGCAGTACTTC. Its protein is CSVVGTGFDEQYF.

This rearrangement joins TRBV2 to TRBJ2-1; the D is unclear. The CDR3 spans 13 residues. Deletions cut 1 base from V and 5 bases from J, with 6 bases between. CDR1 is SNHLY, CDR2 FYNNEI, per germline. In nucleotides, the CDR3 is TGTGCCAGCAGTGAAGTACAACACAATGAGCAGTTCTTC. This gives the protein CASSEVQHNEQFF.

The J gene is TRBJ2-1, the V gene TRBV28; TRBD2 matches 9 bases. V lost 6 bases, J lost 7 bases, and 22 bases stayed unmatched. The V gene's germline CDR1 is MDHEN and CDR2 SYDVKM. The CDR3 totals 19 residues. CDR3: CASSPFGLRTSEVKNEQFF. The CDR3 DNA follows: TGTGCCAGCAGCCCGTTTGGCCTCCGGACTAGCGAGGTGAAAAATGAGCAGTTCTTC.

This chain links TRBV7-9 with TRBJ1-1, with 8 bases matching TRBD1. The V gene end was trimmed by 5 bases and the J gene end by 7 bases; junction bases not matched to a gene: 6. Germline V lookup: CDR1 SEHNR, CDR2 FQNEAQ (reference sequence). The CDR3 is made up of 13 amino acids. Here the CDR3 reads CASSPGQGSEAFF. For the CDR3, the DNA is TGTGCCAGCAGCCCCGGACAGGGTAGTGAAGCTTTCTTT.

This chain uses TRBV6-6 with TRBJ1-4; D ambiguous. Deletions cut 8 bases from V and 0 bases from J, with 4 bases between. The CDR3 sequence is 12 residues long. Per germline, CDR1 MNHNY and CDR2 SVGAGI (reference sequence). For the CDR3, the DNA is TGTGCCAGCTCAACAACTAATGAAAAACTGTTTTTT. Translating it yields CASSTTNEKLFF.

The rearrangement uses TRBV5-1 and TRBJ1-6; D ambiguous. Trimming pared 0 bases from V and 8 bases from J, leaving 6 bases between. The CDR3 has 13 amino acids. The germline gives CDR1 SGHRS, CDR2 YFSETQ. This chain's CDR3 is CASSLAGYSPLHF. In DNA, the CDR3 is TGCGCCAGCAGCTTGGCGGGATATTCACCCCTCCACTTT.

J is TRBJ1-6 and V is TRBV30; TRBD1 aligns across 9 bases. The CDR3 is 13 amino acids. Trimming removed 6 bases from V and 8 bases from J; junction bases left unmatched: 5. From germline, CDR1 is GTSNPN and CDR2 SVGIG (reference sequence). The CDR3: CACQGQGHSPLHF. The CDR3 nucleotides read TGTGCCTGCCAGGGACAGGGCCATTCACCCCTCCACTTT.

The J gene is TRBJ2-1, the V gene TRBV19; D not certain. The CDR3 spans 16 residues. Germline V CDR1 and CDR2: LNHDA, SQIVND (reference sequence). The ends were cut back, 7 bases at V and 0 bases at J, with 16 bases in the middle. The CDR3 coding sequence is TGTGCCAGTACCCTCGGAGCACATATCTCCTACAATGAGCAGTTCTTC. Translation: CASTLGAHISYNEQFF. Variable domain in full (rest from reference TRBV19 and TRBJ2-1): DGGITQSPKYLFRKEGQNVTLSCEQNLNHDAMYWYRQDPGQGLRLIYYSQIVNDFQKGDIAEGYSVSREKKESFPLTVTSAQKNPTAFYLCASTLGAHISYNEQFFGPGTRLTVL.

The chain links TRBV10-3 to TRBJ1-1, with no clear D. The V and J ends lost 7 bases and 5 bases respectively, with 8 bases between them. The CDR3 contains 11 residues. Per germline, CDR1 ENHRY and CDR2 SYGVKD. The CDR3 reads CAITSQTEAFF. In nucleotides, the CDR3 is TGTGCCATCACCTCCCAGACTGAAGCTTTCTTT.

The chain carries TRBV28 and TRBJ1-4; 11 nucleotides match TRBD1. The ends lost 10 bases at V and 7 bases at J; junction bases unmatched: 8. Germline lookup yields CDR1 MDHEN and CDR2 SYDVKM. CDR3 length: 14 amino acids. DNA for the CDR3: TGTGCCACCGCTACGGACAGGGGGCCTGAAAAACTGTTTTTT. Translating it yields CATATDRGPEKLFF. The full variable domain, its missing parts supplied by reference TRBV28 and TRBJ1-4, is DVKVTQSSRYLVKRTGEKVFLECVQDMDHENMFWYRQDPGLGLRLIYFSYDVKMKEKGDIPEGYSVSREKKERFSLILESASTNQTSMYLCATATDRGPEKLFFGSGTQLSVL.

The CDR3 DNA is TGTGCCAGCAGCCGTCCGTTGGGAGGCACCTACGAGCAGTACTTC. This translates into CASSRPLGGTYEQYF. V gene TRBV27 combines with J gene TRBJ2-7, with D possibly matching TRBD2 (6 bases). Germline V gene data show CDR1 as MNHEY and CDR2 as SMNVEV (reference sequence). The CDR3 consists of 15 residues. Trimming took 6 bases from V and 2 from J, leaving 17 bases between them.

This clone was counted a few times. CDR3 coding DNA: TGTGCCAGCAGTCCACCGGGACTAGCGGGAGGGAGGGAGCAGTACTTC. Its translation: CASSPPGLAGGREQYF. This rearrangement joins TRBV28 to TRBJ2-7; 16 bases fit TRBD2. CDR1 and CDR2 (germline): MDHEN, SYDVKM. The ends lost 5 bases at V and 7 bases at J; junction bases unmatched: 8. This CDR3 has 16 amino acids.

This rearrangement joins TRBV6-5 to TRBJ2-7; D perhaps matches TRBD1 (6 bases). CDR3 length: 12 amino acids. The germline V and J ends were trimmed by 5 bases and 2 bases, with 7 bases remaining between them. CDR1 and CDR2 (germline): MNHEY, SVGAGI. The CDR3, as DNA: TGTGCCAGCAGTCCAGGGGCCTACGAGCAGTACTTC. This gives the protein CASSPGAYEQYF.

The chain couples TRBV3-1 (or the pseudogene TRBV3-2) to TRBJ2-5; no definite D call. The CDR3 is made up of 13 amino acids. Germline CDR1 LGHDT, CDR2 YNNKEL (reference sequence). Trimming shortened V by 1 base and J by 7 bases, and 10 bases separated the two germline ends. The DNA for the CDR3 is TGTGCCAGCAGCCAAGCCCGCTCCGGGACCCAGTACTTC. As protein: CASSQARSGTQYF.

The chain couples TRBV9 to TRBJ2-3; D gene uncertain. CDR1 SGDLS and CDR2 YYNGEE come from the germline V gene. There are 17 residues in the CDR3. The germline V and J ends were trimmed by 0 bases and 2 bases, with 16 bases remaining between them. In DNA form, the CDR3 reads TGTGCCAGCAGCGTAGCTATGGCACCTAGTGACACAGATACGCAGTATTTT. Protein product: CASSVAMAPSDTDTQYF.

A few counts support this clone. CDR3 coding DNA: TGTGCCAGCAGTCGGACTAGTTTGCCAGATACGCAGTATTTT. Protein sequence: CASSRTSLPDTQYF. The V gene is TRBV5-6, the J gene TRBJ2-3; 7 nucleotides match TRBD2. CDR1 is SGHDT and CDR2 is YYEEEE in the germline V gene. This CDR3 contains 14 residues. The trim removed 5 bases at V and 4 bases at J, leaving 7 bases unmatched.

The chain joins TRBV24-1 to TRBJ1-5; D is perhaps TRBD1 (6 bases). Germline CDR1 and CDR2: KGHDR and SFDVKD. V was shortened by 4 bases and J by 1 base, with 10 bases between the two germline ends. The CDR3 covers 15 residues. Here the CDR3 DNA reads TGTGCCACCAGTGAGGGCGGACAGAGCAATCAGCCCCAGCATTTT. This encodes CATSEGGQSNQPQHF.

The chain employs TRBV4-3 and TRBJ1-4, with TRBD1 matching 11 bases. The CDR3 extends over 13 amino acids. With 3 bases clipped from V and 10 bases from J, the junction kept 1 base outside the gene matches. Germline V gives CDR1 LGHNA, CDR2 YSLEER. Here the CDR3 DNA reads TGCGCCAGCAGCCAGGGACAGGGGGTAAAACTGTTTTTT. This translates into CASSQGQGVKLFF.

This chain uses TRBV7-8 with TRBJ2-3, with a possible D match to TRBD2 (5 bases). V dropped 5 bases and J dropped 1 base, with 10 bases sitting between them. Germline CDR1 and CDR2: SGHVS and FQNEAQ. The CDR3 is made up of 14 amino acids. The CDR3 loop reads CASSLPGGTDTQYF. CDR3 DNA sequence: TGTGCCAGCAGCCTCCCCGGGGGCACAGATACGCAGTATTTT.

V gene TRBV3-1 (or the pseudogene TRBV3-2) combines with J gene TRBJ2-7; 8 bases agree with TRBD1. V lost 0 bases to trimming and J lost 4 bases; unmatched junction nucleotides: 11. Germline V CDR1 and CDR2: LGHDT, YNNKEL (reference sequence). The CDR3 spans 17 residues. CDR3 region: CASSQDRPGTGKYEQYF. CDR3 nucleotide sequence: TGTGCCAGCAGCCAAGATCGGCCCGGGACAGGAAAATACGAGCAGTACTTC.

The chain combines TRBV28 with TRBJ1-4, with 8 bases matching TRBD1. J was trimmed by 10 bases and V by 4 bases; bases with no gene match: 14. CDR1 and CDR2 (germline): MDHEN, SYDVKM. This CDR3 has 16 amino acids. The CDR3 is CASSSAPAGGQGKLFF. CDR3 DNA: TGTGCCAGCAGTTCAGCCCCGGCAGGGGGCCAGGGAAAACTGTTTTTT.